The 9 T cell receptor beta chains in this list originate from one sample, sequenced in a study of T cells in Graves' hyperthyroidism and ophthalmopathy. RNA transcripts were the template for amplifying TCR beta CDR3 regions. TCR CDR3 regions were first amplified by RT-PCR with HTBI primers. A single record per CDR3 protein comes from TCRdb applying MiXCR to the multiplex PCR reads. The data show fewer than 300,000 distinct CDR3 sequences, roughly 15% seen once. The specimen was blood. These receptors were collected from a woman aged 45-65 years with Graves' hyperthyroidism that later progressed to Graves' ophthalmopathy.

The rearrangement links TRBV20-1 to TRBJ2-5, with 8 positions matching TRBD2. The V segment lost 3 bases and the J segment 4 bases; nucleotides outside the gene matches: 10. Germline-derived CDR1 and CDR2 are DFQATT and SNEGSKA (reference sequence). CDR3 length: 15 residues. CDR3 sequence reads: CSASPLGAGVETQYF. In DNA, the CDR3 is TGCAGTGCTAGCCCTCTAGGAGCGGGAGTAGAGACCCAGTACTTC.

This clonotype was seen many times. The CDR3 loop is CSATGTSGRSEQFF. In DNA, the CDR3 is TGCAGTGCTACCGGGACTAGCGGGAGGTCCGAGCAGTTCTTC. The chain uses TRBV20-1 and TRBJ2-1, with 15 bases fitting TRBD2. With V trimmed by 4 bases and J by 10 bases, 5 bases remained unmatched. Germline-derived CDR1 and CDR2 are DFQATT and SNEGSKA (reference sequence). The CDR3 loop spans 14 amino acids.

This clonotype has more than one count but fewer than ten. J is TRBJ2-7 and V is TRBV11-2; no firm D call. This CDR3 comprises 15 residues. The ends were cut back, 5 bases at V and 3 bases at J, with 17 bases in the middle. CDR1 is SGHAT and CDR2 is FQNNGV in the germline V gene. The CDR3 nucleotides are TGTGCCAGCAGCCCGTGGATCCCTTCACTCTACGAGCAGTACTTC. It is translated as CASSPWIPSLYEQYF.

J is TRBJ2-7 and V is TRBV10-2; tentative D call: TRBD1 (5 bases). V was trimmed by 0 bases and J by 2 bases, leaving 8 bases between them. The germline V gene has CDR1 WSHSY and CDR2 SAAADI. CDR3 size: 14 residues. This chain's CDR3 is CASSESPGPYEQYF. The CDR3 region has the DNA TGCGCCAGCAGTGAGTCTCCAGGGCCCTACGAGCAGTACTTC.

The chain combines TRBV29-1 with TRBJ2-7; 8 bases match TRBD1. The CDR3 extends over 15 amino acids. V gave up 3 bases and J gave up 3 bases; unmatched junction bases: 10. Per germline, CDR1 SQVTM and CDR2 ANQGSEA. The CDR3 region has the DNA TGCAGCGTTGAGGGCCTCAGGGGGCGCAGCTACGAGCAGTACTTC. Translated, it gives CSVEGLRGRSYEQYF.

Many counts were recorded for this clonotype. An end of the junction does not agree with germline; a read error may underlie this. This chain uses TRBV7-7 with TRBJ2-5; 10 positions match TRBD1. CDR1 and CDR2 (germline): SSHAT, FNYEAQ (reference sequence). This CDR3 is 15 amino acids long. Here the CDR3 reads CASSPLGTGEETQYF. The CDR3 DNA reads TGTGCTAGCAGCCCTCTCGGGACAGGGGAGGAGACCCAGTACTTC.

The V gene is TRBV9, the J gene TRBJ2-1; D possibly matches TRBD1 or TRBD2 (7 bases each). There are 15 residues in the CDR3. Trimming removed 3 bases at V and 8 bases at J, with 18 bases between. The germline V gene has CDR1 SGDLS and CDR2 YYNGEE. The CDR3 region is CASSAFDREGDEQFF. Written as DNA, the CDR3 is TGTGCCAGCAGCGCATTCGACAGGGAGGGAGATGAGCAGTTCTTC.

Concerning this clonotype: Being one base from a much bigger clone, this may be a read error. The rearrangement links TRBV3-1 to TRBJ2-7; 10 nucleotides agree with TRBD2. Trimming took 3 bases from V and 4 from J; bases not matched to a gene: 6. The CDR3 has 15 residues. Germline CDR1 LGHDT, CDR2 YNNKEL (reference sequence). The CDR3 here is CASSQVLAGLYEQYF. The CDR3 nucleotides are TGTGCCAGCAGCCAGGTACTAGCGGGACTATACGAGCAGTACTTC.

The chain joins TRBV7-9 to TRBJ2-5; 7 positions match TRBD2. This CDR3 has 14 amino acids. V shed 3 bases and J 3 bases; nucleotides not matched to a gene: 4. The V gene's germline CDR1 is SEHNR and CDR2 FQNEAQ (reference sequence). CDR3 sequence: CASSLRAGKETQYF. For the CDR3, the DNA is TGTGCCAGCAGCTTGCGAGCGGGGAAAGAGACCCAGTACTTC.